These T cell receptor beta chains were read from a single sample in a study of blood T cell repertoires in COVID-19. TCRdb keeps only in-frame clones here, not all; method: immunoSEQ multiplex PCR. This repertoire shows more than 250,000 clones, 87% found once; its top ten account for less than 6%. Sequencing used PBMCs or T cells enriched from blood (not recorded which). The source is a woman in her thirties who had recovered from COVID-19. Each CDR3 is given with its conserved first and last residue. D genes are given only for firm matches. Size tells how often a clone was seen (once, few, many) or the class of an expanded clone, and some rows leave it out.

D gene,clone size,V gene,J gene,CDR3 protein,CDR3 DNA
TRBD1,NA,TRBV6-5,TRBJ1-2,CATQTGEYYGYTF,TGTGCCACCCAAACAGGGGAGTATTATGGCTACACCTTC
NA,NA,TRBV7-2,TRBJ1-3,CASSWTEGGNTIYF,TGTGCCAGCAGCTGGACCGAGGGTGGAAACACCATATATTTT
NA,NA,TRBV27,TRBJ1-6,CASSAVQGLNSPLHF,TGTGCCAGCAGCGCCGTACAGGGCCTCAATTCACCCCTCCACTTT
NA,few,TRBV4-3,TRBJ2-7,CASSQDTVSSYEQYF,TGCGCCAGCAGCCAAGATACAGTGAGCTCCTACGAGCAGTACTTC
TRBD2,once,TRBV2,TRBJ2-7,CASSDASGGPMEQYF,TGTGCCAGCAGTGATGCTAGCGGGGGGCCCATGGAGCAGTACTTC
NA,NA,TRBV5-1,TRBJ1-6,CASTQTGRSYNSPLHF,TGCGCCAGCACCCAAACAGGGCGTTCCTATAATTCACCCCTCCACTTT
NA,NA,TRBV27,TRBJ2-7,CASSLADAGEQYF,TGTGCCAGCAGTTTGGCCGACGCGGGCGAGCAGTACTTC
NA,NA,TRBV18,TRBJ1-5,CASSPTQSNQPQHF,TGTGCCAGCTCACCGACACAAAGCAATCAGCCCCAGCATTTT
NA,NA,TRBV10-3,TRBJ1-1,CATLPRVNTEAFF,TGTGCCACCCTTCCCAGGGTGAACACTGAAGCTTTCTTT
NA,NA,TRBV6-5,TRBJ1-5,CASSYSPGGAVVAQHF,TGTGCCAGCAGTTACTCCCCGGGGGGGGCCGTGGTAGCCCAGCATTTT
NA,many,TRBV7-6,TRBJ1-2,CASSAGGGSYGYTF,TGTGCCAGCAGCGCCGGGGGGGGATCCTATGGCTACACCTTC
NA,many,TRBV21-1,TRBJ2-7,CASTPPGAYEQYF,TGTGCCAGCACCCCCCCGGGGGCCTACGAGCAGTACTTC
NA,once,TRBV4-1,TRBJ1-2,CASILSGGYGYTF,TGCGCCAGCATCCTGTCCGGGGGGTATGGCTACACCTTC
TRBD1,NA,TRBV11-2,TRBJ1-2,CASSEGDRTTNYGYTF,TGTGCCAGCAGCGAGGGGGACAGGACCACTAACTATGGCTACACCTTC
TRBD1,NA,TRBV7-8,TRBJ1-5,CASSLTGARGNQPQHF,TGTGCCAGCAGCCTCACAGGGGCCAGGGGCAATCAGCCCCAGCATTTT
TRBD1,NA,TRBV19,TRBJ1-2,CASSSHRGNSYGYTF,TGTGCCAGTAGTTCCCACAGGGGGAATAGCTATGGCTACACCTTC
NA,NA,TRBV15,TRBJ1-5,CATSRSAGFRSSNQPQHF,TGTGCCACCAGCAGATCCGCAGGGTTTAGGAGTAGCAATCAGCCCCAGCATTTT
NA,NA,TRBV19,TRBJ1-1,CASRQQGGVTEAFF,TGTGCCAGTAGACAACAGGGCGGCGTCACTGAAGCTTTCTTT
NA,NA,TRBV2,TRBJ1-3,CAKRGSGNTIYF,TGTGCCAAGAGAGGCTCTGGAAACACCATATATTTT
NA,NA,TRBV4-2,TRBJ1-2,CASSQNNVDYGYTF,TGTGCCAGCAGCCAGAACAATGTGGACTATGGCTACACCTTC
TRBD1,once,TRBV3-1/TRBV3-2,TRBJ1-2,CASSLPGQLEYGYTF,TGTGCCAGCAGCCTACCGGGACAGCTAGAATATGGCTACACCTTC
TRBD2,NA,TRBV5-1,TRBJ2-7,CASSSLAGAPNEQYF,TGCGCCAGCAGCTCCCTAGCGGGGGCGCCTAACGAGCAGTACTTC
TRBD2,NA,TRBV6-5,TRBJ2-3,CASSYIGGGTDTQYF,TGTGCCAGCAGTTACATTGGGGGAGGGACAGATACGCAGTATTTT
NA,once,TRBV7-2,TRBJ2-3,CASSLVGVADTQYF,TGTGCCAGCAGCTTAGTAGGGGTGGCAGATACGCAGTATTTT
NA,NA,TRBV19,TRBJ1-6,CASSIGGLGSPLHF,TGTGCCAGTAGCATCGGCGGCCTCGGGTCACCCCTCCACTTT
TRBD1,NA,TRBV7-8,TRBJ2-1,CASSEGQGWDEQFF,TGTGCCAGCAGCGAAGGACAGGGTTGGGATGAGCAGTTCTTC
TRBD1,NA,TRBV4-1,TRBJ1-4,CASSQPRQGARNEKLFF,TGCGCCAGCAGCCAACCTCGACAGGGGGCCAGGAATGAAAAACTGTTTTTT
NA,NA,TRBV10-3,TRBJ2-1,CAISVSSDEQFF,TGTGCCATCAGCGTAAGTAGTGATGAGCAGTTCTTC
TRBD1,NA,TRBV6-5,TRBJ1-1,CASSYGTGGNTEAFF,TGTGCCAGCAGTTACGGGACAGGGGGAAACACTGAAGCTTTCTTT
NA,NA,TRBV9,TRBJ2-3,CASSVKPRTWNDTQYF,TGTGCCAGCAGCGTAAAGCCACGGACTTGGAACGATACGCAGTATTTT
NA,NA,TRBV27,TRBJ2-1,CASSPFPSYNEQFF,TGTGCCAGCAGTCCCTTCCCGTCCTACAATGAGCAGTTCTTC
NA,NA,TRBV24-1,TRBJ2-2,CATRGGDNTGELFF,TGTGCCACCCGAGGAGGGGACAACACCGGGGAGCTGTTTTTT
NA,few,TRBV7-3,TRBJ1-1,CASRPGQMNTEAFF,TGTGCCAGCAGGCCGGGACAAATGAACACTGAAGCTTTCTTT
TRBD2,NA,TRBV3-1/TRBV3-2,TRBJ2-2,CASSQARDSGGAGDTGELFF,TGTGCCAGCAGCCAAGCCCGGGATAGCGGGGGGGCCGGGGACACCGGGGAGCTGTTTTTT
TRBD1,NA,TRBV6-4,TRBJ1-1,CASSDRQGTEAFF,TGTGCCAGCAGCGACAGACAGGGCACTGAAGCTTTCTTT
NA,NA,TRBV4-1,TRBJ2-2,CASSQDNGGELFF,TGCGCCAGCAGCCAAGATAACGGCGGGGAGCTGTTTTTT
NA,NA,TRBV6-5,TRBJ1-5,CASSPGLNQPQHF,TGTGCCAGCAGTCCCGGTTTGAATCAGCCCCAGCATTTT
NA,NA,TRBV5-1,TRBJ1-1,CASSFPGLGLNEAFF,TGCGCCAGCAGCTTCCCGGGACTTGGCCTAAATGAAGCTTTCTTT
NA,NA,TRBV7-9,TRBJ2-3,CASSKTGNIGTDTQYF,TGTGCCAGCAGCAAAACAGGGAATATCGGCACAGATACGCAGTATTTT
NA,once,TRBV5-5,TRBJ1-2,CASSFNLAANYGYTF,TGTGCCAGCAGCTTCAATTTGGCAGCTAACTATGGCTACACCTTC
NA,NA,TRBV19,TRBJ1-2,CASSITEAGGGGYTF,TGTGCCAGTAGTATAACGGAGGCAGGCGGCGGTGGCTACACCTTC
TRBD2,NA,TRBV5-1,TRBJ2-3,CASSSGLAGGYSTDTQYF,TGCGCCAGCAGCTCGGGACTAGCGGGGGGGTATAGCACAGATACGCAGTATTTT
TRBD1,NA,TRBV19,TRBJ1-2,CASGMRTGLSNYGYTF,TGTGCCAGTGGGATGAGGACAGGACTATCTAACTATGGCTACACCTTC
NA,NA,TRBV9,TRBJ1-2,CASSPAGNYGYTF,TGTGCCAGCAGCCCGGCCGGGAACTATGGCTACACCTTC
NA,NA,TRBV27,TRBJ1-5,CASSLRTGGNQPQHF,TGTGCCAGCAGTTTAAGAACGGGGGGCAATCAGCCCCAGCATTTT
TRBD1,once,TRBV20-1,TRBJ1-4,CSASETGRTNEKLFF,TGCAGTGCTAGTGAGACAGGGAGGACTAATGAAAAACTGTTTTTT
NA,NA,TRBV10-3,TRBJ2-1,CAISFTGKGTNEQFF,TGTGCCATCAGTTTTACAGGGAAGGGCACCAATGAGCAGTTCTTC
TRBD1,once,TRBV12-5,TRBJ2-3,CASGLNPGQGTDTQYF,TGTGCTAGTGGTTTAAACCCGGGACAGGGGACGGATACGCAGTATTTT
NA,NA,TRBV3-1/TRBV3-2,TRBJ1-1,CASSQAGLQAFF,TGTGCCAGCAGCCAGGCCGGACTCCAAGCTTTCTTT
NA,NA,TRBV12-3/TRBV12-4,TRBJ1-3,CASSLHGQITIYF,TGTGCCAGCAGTTTACACGGACAAATCACCATATATTTT
TRBD2,NA,TRBV7-9,TRBJ2-1,CASSLAGGSGNEQFF,TGTGCCAGCAGTCTAGCGGGGGGGTCCGGCAATGAGCAGTTCTTC
TRBD1,NA,TRBV12-5,TRBJ1-4,CASGLLHLGTETVYLLTTNEKLFF,TGTGCTAGTGGTTTGCTACATCTCGGGACAGAGACCGTATACCTCCTCACAACTAATGAAAAACTGTTTTTT
TRBD1,NA,TRBV6-5,TRBJ1-2,CASRDRGDDYGYTF,TGTGCCAGCAGAGACAGGGGAGATGATTATGGCTACACCTTC
NA,NA,TRBV11-3,TRBJ1-2,CASSLVGGANYGYTF,TGTGCCAGCAGCTTAGTGGGGGGAGCTAACTATGGCTACACCTTC
NA,once,TRBV4-3,TRBJ2-5,CASSRGNRDQETQYF,TGCGCCAGCAGCCGAGGGAATCGGGACCAAGAGACCCAGTACTTC
TRBD1,NA,TRBV11-3,TRBJ1-5,CASSPGQGFGQPQHF,TGTGCCAGCAGCCCCGGACAGGGGTTTGGTCAGCCCCAGCATTTT
NA,NA,TRBV4-1,TRBJ1-1,CASSKTERNTEAFF,TGCGCCAGCAGCAAAACGGAGAGAAACACTGAAGCTTTCTTT
NA,NA,TRBV15,TRBJ2-3,CATSRDHTDTQYF,TGTGCCACCAGCAGAGATCACACAGATACGCAGTATTTT
TRBD1,NA,TRBV14,TRBJ1-2,CASSQERDRAGYTF,TGTGCCAGCAGCCAGGAAAGGGACAGGGCCGGCTACACCTTC